This T cell receptor (beta chain) was observed in a study of cytomegalovirus exposure and HLA in healthy donors. PCR was performed using 60 Vbeta and 13 Jbeta primers. The assay was immunoSEQ multiplex PCR, and TCRdb's table has in-frame clones only and misses some. The data contain about 130,000 clones, approximately 78% of them singletons. Notes on this clone: Its antigen is not identified.

Donors likely had unrecorded immune exposures despite being nominally healthy when sampled. General study results and limits: V- and J-gene trimming in TCR beta was tied to a missense DCLRE1C variant by an analysis performed later. CMV serostatus was the sole immune exposure data available. Rare TCR sequences dominated, though some public TCRs recurred in many donors.

Specimen: PBMCs. The source of this sequence is a woman aged 45-65 years in good health and CMV-seropositive.

CDR3 amino acids: CASSRTGQGNYGYTF. The DNA of the CDR3 is TGTGCCAGCAGCCGGACCGGACAGGGCAACTATGGCTACACCTTC. This chain joins TRBV6-5 and TRBJ1-2; 8 bases map to TRBD1. After removal of 6 bases from V and 2 bases from J, the junction contained 8 bases not matched to a gene. The germline CDR1 and CDR2 sequences are MNHEY and SVGAGI. The CDR3 is made up of 15 amino acids.